This TCR beta chain was observed in a study of cytomegalovirus exposure and HLA in healthy donors. A word on this clone: The antigen remains unidentified.

General observations from the study: The classifier reportedly diagnosed cytomegalovirus status with high specificity and sensitivity. In vitro testing confirmed a few CMV-associated chains as specific for CMV antigens.

Unmatched junction bases numbered 8, after V lost 3 bases and J lost 9 bases. The CDR3 is 15 amino acids. CDR1 and CDR2 from the germline V gene are MDHEN and SYDVKM. Here immunoSEQ multiplex PCR was the method, and the copy in TCRdb shows in-frame clones only, minus some. The sample lists over 200,000 clones, about 90% occurring once. This chain connects TRBV28 to TRBJ2-1, with 10 bases fitting TRBD2. This TCR was recovered from a woman aged 25 to 45 in good health and CMV-seronegative. Sequencing was performed on PBMCs. Here the CDR3 DNA reads TGTGCCAGCAGTTTGGCTAGCGGGAGAAAGGCTGAGCAGTTCTTC. Translated, it gives CASSLASGRKAEQFF.